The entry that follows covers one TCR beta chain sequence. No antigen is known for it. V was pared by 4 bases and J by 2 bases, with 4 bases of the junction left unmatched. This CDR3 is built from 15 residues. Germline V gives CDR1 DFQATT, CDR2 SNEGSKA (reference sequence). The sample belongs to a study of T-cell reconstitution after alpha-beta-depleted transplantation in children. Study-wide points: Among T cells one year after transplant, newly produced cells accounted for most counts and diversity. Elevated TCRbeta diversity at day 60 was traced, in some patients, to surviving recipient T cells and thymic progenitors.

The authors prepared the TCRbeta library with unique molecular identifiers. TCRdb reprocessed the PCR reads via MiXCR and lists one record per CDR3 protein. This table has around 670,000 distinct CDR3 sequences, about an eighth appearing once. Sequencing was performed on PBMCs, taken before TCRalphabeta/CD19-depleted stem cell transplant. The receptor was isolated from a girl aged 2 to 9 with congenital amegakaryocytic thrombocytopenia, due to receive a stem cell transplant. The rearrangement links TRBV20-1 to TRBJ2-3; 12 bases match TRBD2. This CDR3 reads CSATGLAGNTDTQYF. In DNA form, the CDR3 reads TGCAGTGCTACGGGACTAGCGGGCAACACAGATACGCAGTATTTT.